This T cell receptor (beta chain) was identified in a study of blood T cells in healthy people across ages (dated by TCRdb to 2015 to 2017). Background for the entire study: In model experiments, template switching captured about one uniquely barcoded TCR beta cDNA molecule for every two T cells. The study measured age-related changes in TCR beta repertoire diversity using deep sequencing normalized with unique cDNA molecular identifiers. Four age groups were formed from the donors: young (average about 16 years), middle-aged (approximately 39), aged (around 68) and long-lived (more than 75). Donors of different ages were randomly distributed across sequencing lanes to avoid experimental bias. Using the same blood draw, the study looked at two additional independent replicas of 1 million unique cDNA reads for two donors, one aged 18 to 30 and the other aged 80 or older.

Broader findings and caveats from the paper: Because donor CMV infection status was unknown, age-related changes in expanded clonotypes were potentially confounded. Observed TCR beta diversity correlated strongly with the percentage of naive T cells measured by flow cytometry. Because profiling used bulk unsorted PBMCs, naive and antigen-experienced compartments could not be compared conclusively. Compared with the aged group, more naive CD4+ T cells, fewer expanded clones and increased TCR diversity were shown by the long-lived group, suggesting age selection. Estimates of total diversity based on one million sequenced T cells were considered lower bounds and underestimates. As age increased, observed TCR beta diversity per million T cells dropped in a roughly linear way, and a significant reduction was already evident by age around 41.

Libraries were built with 5' RACE. The reads were generated on an Illumina HiSeq 2500. A second 7 to 11 cycle PCR used a sample-barcoded 5' primer and a J-beta primer mix. A unique molecular identifier was introduced onto each TCR beta cDNA molecule by a template-switch 5' adaptor carrying 12 random nucleotides. At least 2.5 million CDR3-containing paired-end reads were obtained from each sample. First-strand cDNA was synthesized from all RNA with the Mint cDNA synthesis kit, primed by a TRBC-specific oligonucleotide. Following uracil-DNA glycosylase treatment, a first 18-cycle PCR with universal primers M1SS and BC2_uni_R was performed on all cDNA. The paper's data handling went like this. For normalization, 1 million high-quality reads, each with a distinct molecular identifier, were randomly selected from each sample. Instead of being binned into consensus sequences, reads that shared molecular identifiers were thrown out. MiTCR, with a Q25 quality threshold and the strictest error-elimination algorithm, was used for CDR3 identification, clonotype clustering and error correction. Lower-bound total TCR beta diversity was estimated with a nonparametric unseen species model using Euler transformation. TCRdb itself trimmed the public reads at Q25 with fastp, ran MiXCR and retained productive beta chains. Each entry merges the rows of one CDR3 protein and shows their most common DNA and genes. It is TCRdb's table, rather than the study itself, that gives the V and J calls and clone size. For this sample there are about 1.4 million distinct CDR3 sequences; approximately 59% appear just once. Under 8.5% of the sample lies in the top ten.

The approximately 41 donors, aged about 6 to 95 years, were systemically healthy Caucasian individuals from Russia. Ten milliliters of peripheral blood were drawn from each donor into EDTA-treated Vacutainer tubes. Ficoll-Paque density-gradient centrifugation was used to isolate PBMCs, with at least 6.5 million per sample. Total RNA, at least 6 micrograms per sample, was extracted from PBMCs with Trizol reagent. For every donor, flow cytometry on a PBMC aliquot measured the percentage of naive CD45RAhigh/CD27high T cells. A remark on this clonotype: Which antigen it targets is not known. Base quality data are lacking; no much larger clone is found one base away.

The sequence was obtained from a man in his late teens or twenties in good health. Sequences were obtained from blood.

CDR3 loop: CASSPYRTGKPLSGANVLTF. The sequence in DNA is TGTGCCAGCAGTCCTTATAGGACAGGAAAGCCGCTATCTGGGGCCAACGTCCTGACTTTC. Recombination linked TRBV12-3 or TRBV12-4 to TRBJ2-6; 7 junctional bases match TRBD1. V ends up 5 bases short and J 1 base short, with an unmatched junction base count of 17. The CDR3 runs 20 amino acids, cysteine and phenylalanine included. Only the CDR3 part of the read is kept: 60 bases, read in frame from the first base.